This record concerns one T cell receptor (beta chain) sequence. Participants came from about 24 US areas, aged about 18 to 89 years. This entry comes from a study of blood T cell repertoires in COVID-19. The CDR3 spans 15 residues. Trimming pared 8 bases from V and 10 bases from J, leaving 24 bases between. Germline V gene data show CDR1 as MNHEY and CDR2 as SMNVEV (reference sequence). Here immunoSEQ multiplex PCR was the method, and the copy in TCRdb shows in-frame clones only, minus some. The table records approximately 180,000 clones, more than 75% of them present only once. The sequence was obtained from a human donor with acute COVID-19. The donor label of this sample is uncertain. Specimen: PBMCs or T cells enriched from blood (not recorded which). The J gene is TRBJ2-1, the V gene TRBV27, with a possible D match to TRBD2 (6 bases). CDR3 DNA sequence: TGTGCCAGCGCGTCTCGGGGCGGGGCCCAAGGAGAGCAGTTCTTC. Translated, it gives CASASRGGAQGEQFF.